This T cell receptor beta chain derives from a study of blood T cell repertoires in COVID-19. Per the germline V gene, CDR1 is MRHNA and CDR2 is SNTAGT. The CDR3 is made up of 16 amino acids. The ends were cut back, 2 bases at V and 0 bases at J, with 8 bases in the middle. Profiled with immunoSEQ multiplex PCR; TCRdb holds only in-frame clones, not every one. The data contain approximately 290,000 clones, more than 85% of them seen just once; the ten biggest clones take up roughly 2.3%. The chain combines TRBV6-4 with TRBJ2-6; D is undetermined. Sequencing input: peripheral blood. This TCR derives from a woman between 25 and 40 years old with COVID-19, enrolled during active disease. CDR3 sequence: CASSDTRYSGANVLTF. In nucleotides, the CDR3 is TGTGCCAGCAGTGACACGCGCTACTCTGGGGCCAACGTCCTGACTTTC.